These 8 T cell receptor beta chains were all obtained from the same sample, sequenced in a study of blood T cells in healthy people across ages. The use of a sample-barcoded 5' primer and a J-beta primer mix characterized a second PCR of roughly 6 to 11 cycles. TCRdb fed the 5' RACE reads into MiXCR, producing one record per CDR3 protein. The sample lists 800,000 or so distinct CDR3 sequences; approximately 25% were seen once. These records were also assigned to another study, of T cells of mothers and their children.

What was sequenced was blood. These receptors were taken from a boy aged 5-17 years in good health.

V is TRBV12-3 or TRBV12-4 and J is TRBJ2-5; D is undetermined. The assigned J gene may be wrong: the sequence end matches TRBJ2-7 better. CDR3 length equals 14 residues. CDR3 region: CASSLDASSYEQYF. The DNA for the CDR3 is TGTGCCAGCAGTTTGGACGCGAGCTCCTACGAGCAGTACTTC.

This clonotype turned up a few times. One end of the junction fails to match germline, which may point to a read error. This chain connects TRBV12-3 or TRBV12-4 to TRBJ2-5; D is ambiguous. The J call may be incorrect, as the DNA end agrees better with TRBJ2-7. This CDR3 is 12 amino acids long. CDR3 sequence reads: CASTAPSHEQYF. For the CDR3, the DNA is TGTGCCAGCACCGCGCCCTCCCACGAGCAGTACTTC.

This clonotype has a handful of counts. CDR3 DNA sequence: TGTGCCAGCAGCCAAGATCCCCAGACCTATGGCTACACCTTC. This gives the protein CASSQDPQTYGYTF. The genes are TRBV4-2 and TRBJ1-2; D not certain. The CDR3 spans 14 residues. Trimming took 0 bases from V and 4 from J, leaving 9 bases between them. The germline CDR1 and CDR2 sequences are LGHNA and YNFKEQ.

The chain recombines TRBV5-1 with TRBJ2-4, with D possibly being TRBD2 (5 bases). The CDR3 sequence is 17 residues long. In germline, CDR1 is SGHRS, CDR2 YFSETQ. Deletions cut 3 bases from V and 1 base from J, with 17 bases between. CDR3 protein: CASSSRGIGPAKNIQYF. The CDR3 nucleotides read TGCGCCAGCAGCTCGAGAGGGATTGGCCCGGCCAAAAACATTCAGTACTTC.

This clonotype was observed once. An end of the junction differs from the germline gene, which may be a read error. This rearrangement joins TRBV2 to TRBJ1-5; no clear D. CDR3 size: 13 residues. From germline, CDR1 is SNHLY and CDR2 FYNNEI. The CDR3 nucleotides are TGCGCCAGCAGTCGCCTGCCCGATCAGCCCCAGCATTTT. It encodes CASSRLPDQPQHF. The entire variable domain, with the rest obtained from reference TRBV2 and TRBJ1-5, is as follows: EPEVTQTPSHQVTQMGQEVILRCVPISNHLYFYWYRQILGQKVEFLVSFYNNEISEKSEIFDDQFSVERPDGSNFTLKIRSTKLEDSAMYFCASSRLPDQPQHFGDGTRLSIL.

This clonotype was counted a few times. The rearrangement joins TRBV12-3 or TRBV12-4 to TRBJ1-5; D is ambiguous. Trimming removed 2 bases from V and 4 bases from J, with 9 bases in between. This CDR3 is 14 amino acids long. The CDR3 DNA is TGTGCCAGCAGTTTACACAGCATTAATCAGCCCCAGCATTTT. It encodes CASSLHSINQPQHF.

The CDR3: CASSLLEGTRVNTGELFF. CDR3 bases: TGTGCCAGCAGCCTATTAGAGGGGACTAGAGTGAACACCGGGGAGCTGTTTTTT. The genes are TRBV7-2 and TRBJ2-2; TRBD2 matches at 8 bases. Germline V gene data show CDR1 as SGHTA and CDR2 as FQGNSA. This CDR3 is 18 amino acids long. V shed 5 bases, J shed 1 base, and the junction held 12 bases outside the gene matches.

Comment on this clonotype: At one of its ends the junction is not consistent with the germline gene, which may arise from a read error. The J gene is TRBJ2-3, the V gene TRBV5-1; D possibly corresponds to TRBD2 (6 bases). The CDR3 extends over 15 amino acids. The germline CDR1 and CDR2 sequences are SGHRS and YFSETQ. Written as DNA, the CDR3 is TGCGCCAGCAGCTCAGGACTAACGAGCACAGATACGCGGTATTTT. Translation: CASSSGLTSTDTRYF.